This T cell receptor beta chain was retrieved from a study of blood T cell repertoires in COVID-19. Across the study: The United States, Italy and Spain were the sources of the acute and convalescent COVID-19 samples. Nucleic acid was either cDNA or gDNA, and it came from T cells, B-cell-depleted T cells, or PBMCs.

How the authors handled the data: Using reference gene primer amplification, nucleated cell counts were estimated. The table came from immunoSEQ multiplex PCR; TCRdb's copy has only in-frame clones and leaves some out. V and J calls and clone size are as listed in that table; D and trimming were resolved from the DNA. The sample comprises 95,000 to 150,000 clones, approximately 88% of which are singletons, and about 8% rests with the top ten. The CDR3 extends over 17 amino acids. J gave up 0 bases and V 5 bases, and 9 bases lay outside the gene matches. The germline CDR1 and CDR2 sequences are KGHSH and LQKENI.

V gene TRBV18 combines with J gene TRBJ2-2; 7 nucleotides line up with TRBD1. Source material: peripheral blood. The sequence came from a man aged 45-65 years with acute or convalescent COVID-19. The CDR3 DNA reads TGTGCCAGCTCAACGGGACAGATTTTCGCGAACACCGGGGAGCTGTTTTTT. Translation gives CASSTGQIFANTGELFF.